The 32 T cell receptor beta chains listed next were all sequenced from one sample in a study of blood T cells in healthy people across ages. PCR was performed a second time for about 6 to 11 cycles using a sample-barcoded 5' primer and a J-beta primer mix. TCRdb redid the calling of the 5' RACE reads with MiXCR, one entry per CDR3 protein. The table has under 2 million distinct CDR3 sequences, around 35% seen once; the top ten hold about 11%. Input material: blood. These receptors were taken from a woman under 40 in good health.

In DNA, the CDR3 is TGTGCCAGCACCCTCGGACAGATTCTACAAGAGACCCAGTACTTC. Translation gives CASTLGQILQETQYF. The rearrangement joins TRBV12-3 or TRBV12-4 to TRBJ2-5; D may be TRBD1 (6 bases). V was shortened by 7 bases and J by 2 bases, with 17 bases between the two germline ends. CDR3 length: 15 amino acids.

This clonotype has just a few counts. V and J are TRBV2 and TRBJ1-1; D is unclear. V was cut by 5 bases and J by 0 bases, with 13 bases left in between. This CDR3 has 15 residues. CDR1 is SNHLY, CDR2 FYNNEI, per germline. CDR3 coding DNA: TGTGCCAGCAGTCAGGAAGGTGCGATGAACACTGAAGCTTTCTTT. This translates into CASSQEGAMNTEAFF.

This clonotype came up a few times. The chain carries TRBV20-1 and TRBJ1-1; D is undetermined. V was cut by 6 bases and J by 8 bases, with 13 bases left in between. The CDR3 extends over 11 amino acids. Germline V gene lookup returns CDR1 DFQATT and CDR2 SNEGSKA (reference sequence). As DNA, the CDR3 is TGCAGTGCCCCCGGACTCGAGGAAGCTTTCTTT. Translation: CSAPGLEEAFF.

V gene TRBV11-2 combines with J gene TRBJ2-1; TRBD2 is a possible D gene (6 bases). Germline V lookup: CDR1 SGHAT, CDR2 FQNNGV. The CDR3 covers 14 residues. The germline V and J ends were trimmed by 5 bases and 5 bases, with 13 bases remaining between them. The CDR3 protein is CASSPTRENNEQFF. The CDR3 nucleotides read TGTGCCAGCAGCCCGACCCGGGAGAACAATGAGCAGTTCTTC.

The chain links TRBV4-1 to TRBJ1-1, with a tentative D call TRBD1 (5 bases). The CDR3 has 13 amino acids. V was pared by 6 bases and J by 4 bases, with 12 bases between. Germline V gives CDR1 MGHRA, CDR2 YSYEKL. The CDR3 is CASRGHRATEAFF. The CDR3 DNA reads as TGCGCCAGCAGGGGGCACCGGGCCACTGAAGCTTTCTTT.

This chain's CDR3 is CAISELEQNTGELFF. For the CDR3, the DNA is TGTGCCATCAGTGAGTTAGAGCAGAACACCGGGGAGCTGTTTTTT. The V and J genes are TRBV10-3 and TRBJ2-2, with D unresolved. The CDR3 is 15 residues long. The V end lost 1 base, the J end lost 1 base, and 7 bases lay between the germline ends. Per germline, CDR1 ENHRY and CDR2 SYGVKD.

J is TRBJ2-5 and V is TRBV20-1; D not resolved. The V gene lost 4 bases and the J gene lost 5 bases, with 14 bases spanning the gap. Germline CDR1 DFQATT, CDR2 SNEGSKA (reference sequence). The CDR3 consists of 13 residues. The CDR3 DNA follows: TGCAGTGCTACCAGGACGGTTTTGGAGACCCAGTACTTC. As protein: CSATRTVLETQYF.

CDR3 sequence reads: CSAKGRAQPTDTQYF. CDR3 in DNA: TGCAGTGCTAAAGGGCGGGCGCAACCCACAGATACGCAGTATTTT. V and J are TRBV20-1 and TRBJ2-3; a weak D match, TRBD2 (5 bases). The CDR3 contains 15 residues. Trimming left V 4 bases short and J 2 bases short, with 16 bases between. Germline values: CDR1 DFQATT, CDR2 SNEGSKA (reference sequence).

This clonotype has a handful of counts. This chain connects TRBV27 to TRBJ2-1; 14 bases map to TRBD2. Germline CDR1 reads MNHEY; CDR2 reads SMNVEV (reference sequence). The CDR3 consists of 17 residues. The junction had 6 bases not matched to a gene; V was cut back by 4 bases and J by 4 bases. This CDR3 reads CASSSGLAGVIYNEQFF. In DNA form, the CDR3 reads TGTGCCAGCAGTTCGGGACTAGCGGGAGTGATTTACAATGAGCAGTTCTTC.

This clonotype has only a few counts. DNA for the CDR3: TGCAGTGCTAGAGATAGAAGCCGCAGCAATCAGCCCCAGCATTTT. This encodes CSARDRSRSNQPQHF. The chain has TRBV20-1 and TRBJ1-5; D unclear. The CDR3 runs to 15 residues. Germline assignment: CDR1 DFQATT and CDR2 SNEGSKA (reference sequence). Trimming took off 0 bases at V and 1 base at J, with 10 bases between the two ends.

The V gene is TRBV9, the J gene TRBJ1-2, with D maybe TRBD1 (6 bases). V lost 3 bases, J lost 5 bases, and 32 bases lay in between. This CDR3 spans 20 amino acids. CDR1 SGDLS and CDR2 YYNGEE come from the germline V gene. For the CDR3, the DNA is TGTGCCAGCAGCGCCCAAGATAAACCACCACCGACAGGAACAACGTATGGCTACACCTTC. Amino acid sequence: CASSAQDKPPPTGTTYGYTF. The full variable domain, its missing parts supplied by reference TRBV9 and TRBJ1-2, is DSGVTQTPKHLITATGQRVTLRCSPRSGDLSVYWYQQSLDQGLQFLIQYYNGEERAKGNILERFSAQQFPDLHSELNLSSLELGDSALYFCASSAQDKPPPTGTTYGYTFGSGTRLTVV.

The chain is built from TRBV6-6 and TRBJ2-1; D ambiguous. The V end was cut by 2 bases, the J end by 3 bases, with 17 bases between. This CDR3 is built from 17 residues. Germline values: CDR1 MNHNY, CDR2 SVGAGI (reference sequence). CDR3 bases: TGTGCCAGCAGTTACACTCCGGCGACACACATCTACAATGAGCAGTTCTTC. Amino acids: CASSYTPATHIYNEQFF.

This clonotype came up many times. This chain uses TRBV15 with TRBJ2-1; tentatively, D is TRBD1 (7 bases). The CDR3 has 13 residues. V lost 8 bases and J lost 3, with 11 bases in between. CDR1 is LNHNV and CDR2 is YYDKDF in the germline V gene (reference sequence). The CDR3 sequence: CATRGTDYNEQFF. The CDR3 region has the DNA TGTGCCACCCGCGGGACAGACTACAATGAGCAGTTCTTC.

In nucleotides, the CDR3 is TGTGCCAGCACGGGGGCTAGGGAAAAACTGTTTTTT. Translation: CASTGAREKLFF. V gene TRBV28 combines with J gene TRBJ1-4, with D perhaps TRBD1 (6 bases). The germline gives CDR1 MDHEN, CDR2 SYDVKM. The V end lost 7 bases, the J end lost 8 bases, and 11 bases lay between the germline ends. This CDR3 comprises 12 residues.

This clonotype was recorded many times. V usage is TRBV29-1 and J usage is TRBJ2-6; a weak D match, TRBD1 (5 bases). Germline lookup yields CDR1 SQVTM and CDR2 ANQGSEA. The CDR3 contains 16 residues. Deletions cut 4 bases from V and 1 base from J, with 14 bases between. CDR3 coding DNA: TGCAGCGTTGTGGTGCAGGGCGCGTCTGGGGCCAACGTCCTGACTTTC. Encoded protein: CSVVVQGASGANVLTF.

The V and J genes are TRBV30 and TRBJ2-1; maybe TRBD2 (6 bases). V dropped 3 bases and J dropped 9 bases, with 15 bases sitting between them. CDR3 length: 13 residues. CDR1 GTSNPN and CDR2 SVGIG come from the germline V gene (reference sequence). Written as DNA, the CDR3 is TGTGCCTGGAGCGGCCTAGGGCGGGGTGAGCAGTTCTTC. This translates into CAWSGLGRGEQFF.

This clonotype was detected only a few times. The rearrangement links TRBV6-6 to TRBJ2-3; no clear D gene. Germline values: CDR1 MNHNY, CDR2 SVGAGI (reference sequence). The CDR3 is 16 residues long. The V end lost 5 bases, the J end lost 0 bases, and 15 bases lay between the germline ends. CDR3 amino acids: CASSKPTEISTDTQYF. The DNA of the CDR3 is TGTGCCAGCAGTAAACCGACGGAGATTAGCACAGATACGCAGTATTTT.

This clonotype has just a few counts. The rearrangement joins TRBV24-1 to TRBJ2-5; D possibly corresponds to TRBD1 (6 bases). V was cut by 10 bases and J by 1 base, with 15 bases left in between. Germline V gene sequence: CDR1 KGHDR, CDR2 SFDVKD. The CDR3 loop spans 14 amino acids. The CDR3 DNA is TGTGCCACGAAGACAGGACGGTCCCAAGAGACCCAGTACTTC. Its translation is CATKTGRSQETQYF.

The chain has TRBV6-5 and TRBJ1-1; TRBD1 is a possible D gene (5 bases). Germline V CDR1 and CDR2: MNHEY, SVGAGI. CDR3 length equals 14 residues. The V and J ends lost 5 bases and 1 base respectively, with 11 bases between them. DNA for the CDR3: TGTGCCAGCAGTCGTCCAGGGACGAACACTGAAGCTTTCTTT. This encodes CASSRPGTNTEAFF.

This chain links TRBV14 with TRBJ2-1, with 13 bases aligning to TRBD2. This CDR3 is built from 19 residues. CDR1 and CDR2 (germline): SGHDN, FVKESK. V lost 0 bases and J lost 2; bases outside the gene matches: 7. The CDR3 is CASSQEHLGTSGTYNEQFF. In DNA form, the CDR3 reads TGTGCCAGCAGCCAAGAACACCTCGGGACTAGCGGGACCTACAATGAGCAGTTCTTC.

This clonotype turned up a few times. The chain links TRBV7-9 to TRBJ1-2; D gene ambiguous. Germline assignment: CDR1 SEHNR and CDR2 FQNEAQ (reference sequence). CDR3 length: 13 residues. Trimming left V 2 bases short and J 4 bases short, with 8 bases between. CDR3 sequence (DNA): TGTGCCAGCAGCTTATCAGTCTTCTATGGCTACACCTTC. Translating gives CASSLSVFYGYTF.

The V gene is TRBV6-4, the J gene TRBJ2-3; D gene ambiguous. Germline V gene lookup returns CDR1 MRHNA and CDR2 SNTAGT. This CDR3 contains 15 residues. V was cut by 3 bases and J by 6 bases, with 16 bases left in between. The CDR3 spells CASSESLLSRDTQYF. Written as DNA, the CDR3 is TGTGCCAGCAGTGAAAGCCTGCTAAGCAGGGATACGCAGTATTTT.

This sequence joins TRBV5-1 and TRBJ1-2; TRBD1 matches 9 bases. CDR1 is SGHRS and CDR2 is YFSETQ in the germline V gene. V lost 2 bases, J lost 7 bases, and 3 bases stayed unmatched. This CDR3 spans 13 amino acids. This CDR3 is CASSFDRGFGYTF. In DNA, the CDR3 is TGCGCCAGCAGCTTCGACAGGGGGTTTGGCTACACCTTC.

Of note for this clonotype: A read error may account for a junction end that differs from germline. The chain combines TRBV4-1 with TRBJ2-1, with a possible D match to TRBD1 (5 bases). In germline, CDR1 is MGHRA, CDR2 YSYEKL. CDR3 size: 16 residues. This CDR3 reads CANSLQGGGSYNEQFF. CDR3 DNA: TGCGCCAACAGCCTCCAGGGCGGTGGCTCCTACAATGAGCAGTTCTTC.

This clonotype appeared a few times. The rearrangement uses TRBV12-3 or TRBV12-4 and TRBJ2-1; D tentatively reads TRBD1 or TRBD2 (6 bases each). The CDR3 consists of 14 residues. The germline V and J ends were trimmed by 7 bases and 6 bases, with 16 bases remaining between them. CDR3 amino acids: CASTMTKGGNEQFF. The CDR3 bases are TGTGCCAGCACCATGACAAAGGGGGGCAATGAGCAGTTCTTC.

This clonotype showed up just a few times. The chain uses TRBV18 and TRBJ1-4; 7 bases fit TRBD1. The junction had 6 bases not matched to a gene; V was cut back by 3 bases and J by 8 bases. The CDR3 runs to 14 residues. Per germline, CDR1 KGHSH and CDR2 LQKENI. CDR3 in amino acids: CASSPATGEEKLFF. In DNA form, the CDR3 reads TGTGCCAGCTCACCTGCTACAGGGGAGGAAAAACTGTTTTTT. The variable domain in full, completed from reference TRBV18 and TRBJ1-4, reads NAGVMQNPRHLVRRRGQEARLRCSPMKGHSHVYWYRQLPEEGLKFMVYLQKENIIDESGMPKERFSAEFPKEGPSILRIQQVVRGDSAAYFCASSPATGEEKLFFGSGTQLSVL.

The chain couples TRBV7-3 to TRBJ2-1, with 16 bases matching TRBD2. The CDR3 spans 19 residues. The J segment lost 0 bases and the V segment lost 5 bases, leaving 7 bases of the junction unmatched. Germline CDR1 and CDR2: SGHTA and FQGTGA. CDR3 in amino acids: CASSRGLAGGPLSYNEQFF. The CDR3 DNA follows: TGTGCCAGCAGCAGGGGACTAGCGGGAGGGCCTCTCTCCTACAATGAGCAGTTCTTC.

Comments on this clonotype: A read error may be the cause here, since a much bigger clone is one base away. The chain links TRBV29-1 to TRBJ2-5; the D is unclear. The J call may not be correct, given that the DNA end is closer to TRBJ2-7. The germline CDR1 and CDR2 sequences are SQVTM and ANQGSEA. CDR3 size: 12 residues. The CDR3 here is CSVRAGPREQYF. In nucleotides, the CDR3 is TGCAGCGTTCGGGCAGGACCCCGCGAGCAGTACTTC.

This clonotype was picked up a small number of times. The CDR3 region has the DNA TGTGCCAGCTCACCAAACCTAGCGGGCACAGATACGCAGTATTTT. Encoded protein: CASSPNLAGTDTQYF. The chain links TRBV18 to TRBJ2-3; 7 bases line up with TRBD2. The junction had 3 bases not matched to a gene; V was cut back by 2 bases and J by 1 base. The germline CDR1 and CDR2 sequences are KGHSH and LQKENI. CDR3 length: 15 amino acids. Combining the CDR3 with reference TRBV18 and TRBJ2-3 gives the whole variable domain NAGVMQNPRHLVRRRGQEARLRCSPMKGHSHVYWYRQLPEEGLKFMVYLQKENIIDESGMPKERFSAEFPKEGPSILRIQQVVRGDSAAYFCASSPNLAGTDTQYFGPGTRLTVL.

The chain carries TRBV11-2 and TRBJ2-7; the D is unclear. Germline loops: CDR1 SGHAT, CDR2 FQNNGV. The CDR3 has 14 amino acids. Trimming took 1 base from V and 2 from J, leaving 9 bases between them. In nucleotides, the CDR3 is TGTGCCAGCAGCTTAGTAGGCCGCCCCTACGAGCAGTACTTC. It specifies CASSLVGRPYEQYF.

The rearrangement links TRBV5-5 to TRBJ2-3; maybe TRBD1 (5 bases). Trimming removed 1 base at V and 2 bases at J, with 17 bases between. In germline, CDR1 is SGHKS, CDR2 YYEKEE (reference sequence). CDR3 length equals 17 residues. This CDR3 reads CASSLQGSRTNTDTQYF. The CDR3 bases are TGTGCCAGCAGCTTGCAAGGATCCAGGACAAACACAGATACGCAGTATTTT.

This clonotype appeared a few times. The chain recombines TRBV18 with TRBJ2-7; D gene ambiguous. CDR3 length equals 13 residues. Between the trimmed V and J ends, which lost 2 bases and 7 bases, there was a span of 12 bases. Per the germline V gene, CDR1 is KGHSH and CDR2 is LQKENI. The CDR3 nucleotides read TGTGCCAGCTCACCAGACGGAGCAAGGGAGCAGTACTTC. Its translation is CASSPDGAREQYF.